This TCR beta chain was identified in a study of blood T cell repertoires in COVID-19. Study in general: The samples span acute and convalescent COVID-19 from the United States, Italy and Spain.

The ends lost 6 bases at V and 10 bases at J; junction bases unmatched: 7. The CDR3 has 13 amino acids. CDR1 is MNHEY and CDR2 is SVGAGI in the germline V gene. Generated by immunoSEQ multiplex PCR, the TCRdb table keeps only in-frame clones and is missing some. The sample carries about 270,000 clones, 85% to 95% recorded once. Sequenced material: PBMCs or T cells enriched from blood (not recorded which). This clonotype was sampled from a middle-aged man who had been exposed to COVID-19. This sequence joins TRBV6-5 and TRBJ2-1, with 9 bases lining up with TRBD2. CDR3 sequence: CASSPGTSWEQFF. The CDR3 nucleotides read TGTGCCAGCAGCCCCGGGACTAGCTGGGAGCAGTTCTTC.